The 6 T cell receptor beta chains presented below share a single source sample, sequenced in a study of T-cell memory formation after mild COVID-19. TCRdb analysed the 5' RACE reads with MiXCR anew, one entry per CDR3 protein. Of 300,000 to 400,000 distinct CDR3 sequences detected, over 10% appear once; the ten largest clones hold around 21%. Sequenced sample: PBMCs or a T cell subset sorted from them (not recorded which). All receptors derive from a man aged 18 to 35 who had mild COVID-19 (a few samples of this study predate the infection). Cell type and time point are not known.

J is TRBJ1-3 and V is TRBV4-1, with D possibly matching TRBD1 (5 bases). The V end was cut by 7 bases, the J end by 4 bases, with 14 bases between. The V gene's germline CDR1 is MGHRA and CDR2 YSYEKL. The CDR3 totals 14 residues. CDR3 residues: CASKWDSEGNTIYF. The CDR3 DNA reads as TGCGCCAGCAAGTGGGACTCCGAGGGAAACACCATATATTTT.

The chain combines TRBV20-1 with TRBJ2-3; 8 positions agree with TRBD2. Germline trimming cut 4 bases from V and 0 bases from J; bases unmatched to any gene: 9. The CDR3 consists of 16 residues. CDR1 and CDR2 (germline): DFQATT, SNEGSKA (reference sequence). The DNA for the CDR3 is TGCAGTGCTATTCCTAGCGGGTGGCTCAGCACAGATACGCAGTATTTT. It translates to CSAIPSGWLSTDTQYF.

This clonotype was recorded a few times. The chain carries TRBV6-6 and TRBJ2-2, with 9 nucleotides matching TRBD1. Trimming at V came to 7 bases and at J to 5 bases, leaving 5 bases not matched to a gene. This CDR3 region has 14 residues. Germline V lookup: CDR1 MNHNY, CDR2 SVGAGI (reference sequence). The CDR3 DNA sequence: TGTGCCAGCACCCTAGGGACAGGGACCGGGGAGCTGTTTTTT. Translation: CASTLGTGTGELFF.

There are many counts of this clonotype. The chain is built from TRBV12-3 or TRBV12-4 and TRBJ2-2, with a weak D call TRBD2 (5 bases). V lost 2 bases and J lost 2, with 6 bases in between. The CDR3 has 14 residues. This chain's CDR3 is CASSLRGNTGELFF. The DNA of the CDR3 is TGTGCCAGCAGTTTACGGGGTAACACCGGGGAGCTGTTTTTT.

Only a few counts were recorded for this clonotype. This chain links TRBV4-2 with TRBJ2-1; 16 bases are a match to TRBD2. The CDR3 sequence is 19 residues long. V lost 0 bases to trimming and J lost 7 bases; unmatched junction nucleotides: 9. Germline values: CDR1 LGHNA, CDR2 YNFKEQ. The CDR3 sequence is CASSQEEGLAGGPGNEQFF. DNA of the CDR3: TGTGCCAGCAGCCAAGAGGAGGGACTAGCGGGGGGGCCGGGTAATGAGCAGTTCTTC.

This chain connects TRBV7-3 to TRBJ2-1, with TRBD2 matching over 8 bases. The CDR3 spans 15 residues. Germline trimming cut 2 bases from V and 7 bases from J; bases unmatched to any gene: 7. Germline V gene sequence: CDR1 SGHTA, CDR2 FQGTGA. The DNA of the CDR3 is TGTGCCAGCAGCTTAGGTAGCGGGACCAAAAATGAGCAGTTCTTC. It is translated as CASSLGSGTKNEQFF.